This is a list of T cell receptor beta chains from one sample in a study of T cell clones after liver transplantation. Only in-frame clones appear in the TCRdb table, and some are missing; sequencing was by immunoSEQ multiplex PCR. The data show about 120,000 clones, 90% seen once. Sequences were derived from CD4+ T cells from blood, sampled 12 months after liver transplant. These TCRs come from a human patient who received a liver transplant. Some of the T cells may derive from the graft donor. The CDR3 runs from the conserved cysteine through the conserved F or W. The D gene is left open where the match is weak. A clone size is listed for some rows: how often the clone was seen (once, few, many), or a class if it is expanded.

d_call: TRBD2; j_call: TRBJ2-3; v_call: TRBV7-2; clone_size: -; cdr3_nt: TGTGCCAGCAGCTTAGGCTTCCTAGCGGAGTATTTT; cdr3_aa: CASSLGFLAEYF
d_call: -; j_call: TRBJ1-2; v_call: TRBV28; clone_size: -; cdr3_nt: TGTGCCAGCAGGTCGAGCAGAGGCTACACCTTC; cdr3_aa: CASRSSRGYTF
d_call: -; j_call: TRBJ2-7; v_call: TRBV29-1; clone_size: -; cdr3_nt: TGCAGCGTTGATACAGCGTACGAGCAGTACTTC; cdr3_aa: CSVDTAYEQYF
d_call: TRBD2; j_call: TRBJ2-3; v_call: TRBV19; clone_size: -; cdr3_nt: TGTGCCAGTAGTATCAGCGGGAGTGGTTCAGATACGCAGTATTTT; cdr3_aa: CASSISGSGSDTQYF
d_call: TRBD2; j_call: TRBJ2-5; v_call: TRBV5-4; clone_size: -; cdr3_nt: TGTGCCAGCAGCTTGAACGGGGGGGCAGAGACCCAGTACTTC; cdr3_aa: CASSLNGGAETQYF
d_call: TRBD2; j_call: TRBJ2-5; v_call: TRBV19; clone_size: -; cdr3_nt: TGTGCCAGTAGTAATAGCGGGACCTCCTATGAGACCCAGTACTTC; cdr3_aa: CASSNSGTSYETQYF
d_call: TRBD1; j_call: TRBJ2-3; v_call: TRBV28; clone_size: -; cdr3_nt: TGTGCCAGCAGTTCCGGGACAGGGGCCTTGGGTTTT; cdr3_aa: CASSSGTGALGF
d_call: -; j_call: TRBJ1-2; v_call: TRBV28; clone_size: -; cdr3_nt: TGTGCCAGCACCCTACCCGGGACCCGGGTGTCGGGTGGCTACACCTTC; cdr3_aa: CASTLPGTRVSGGYTF
d_call: -; j_call: TRBJ2-1; v_call: TRBV7-8; clone_size: -; cdr3_nt: TGTGCCAGCAACCCTAGCGAGGGGGCGCGGAATGAGCAGTTCTTC; cdr3_aa: CASNPSEGARNEQFF
d_call: TRBD2; j_call: TRBJ2-1; v_call: TRBV27; clone_size: -; cdr3_nt: TGTGCCAGCAGGACTAGCGGGACGAATGAGCAGTTCTTC; cdr3_aa: CASRTSGTNEQFF
d_call: TRBD2; j_call: TRBJ2-5; v_call: TRBV28; clone_size: -; cdr3_nt: TGTGCCAGCAGTTTAGGGAGCGGACTAGCGGTTTTCCAAGAGACCCAGTACTTC; cdr3_aa: CASSLGSGLAVFQETQYF
d_call: -; j_call: TRBJ2-5; v_call: TRBV7-2; clone_size: -; cdr3_nt: TGTGCCAGCAGCTTAGTCCATACTCCCTCCGAAGGGACCCAGTACTTC; cdr3_aa: CASSLVHTPSEGTQYF
d_call: -; j_call: TRBJ2-1; v_call: TRBV6-1; clone_size: -; cdr3_nt: TGTGCCAGCCACCGCCCGCGGTCCGGGGACAATGAGCAGTTCTTC; cdr3_aa: CASHRPRSGDNEQFF
d_call: TRBD1; j_call: TRBJ2-5; v_call: TRBV9; clone_size: -; cdr3_nt: TGTGCCAGCAGCGTGGGACAGGGCAACCAAGAGACCCAGTACTTC; cdr3_aa: CASSVGQGNQETQYF
d_call: -; j_call: TRBJ1-1; v_call: TRBV5-5; clone_size: -; cdr3_nt: TGTGCCAGCAGCGAGACAGCCATGAACACTGAAGCTTTCTTT; cdr3_aa: CASSETAMNTEAFF
d_call: -; j_call: TRBJ2-7; v_call: TRBV28; clone_size: -; cdr3_nt: TGTGCCAGCAGTTTACCTACTACCGTTACTGAGCAGTACTTC; cdr3_aa: CASSLPTTVTEQYF
d_call: -; j_call: TRBJ2-7; v_call: TRBV7-6; clone_size: -; cdr3_nt: TGTGCCAGCAGCCCGCTTGCACGGGACCACGAGCAGTACTTC; cdr3_aa: CASSPLARDHEQYF
d_call: TRBD2; j_call: TRBJ2-3; v_call: TRBV5-4; clone_size: -; cdr3_nt: TGTGCCAGCAGCCCCGGGACTAGCGGAGATACGCAGTATTTT; cdr3_aa: CASSPGTSGDTQYF
d_call: TRBD2; j_call: TRBJ2-3; v_call: TRBV5-1; clone_size: -; cdr3_nt: TGCGCCAGCAGCCCCGGACTAGTCGGTAGCACAGATACGCAGTATTTT; cdr3_aa: CASSPGLVGSTDTQYF
d_call: -; j_call: TRBJ2-7; v_call: TRBV6-5; clone_size: few; cdr3_nt: TGTGCCAGCGGGTTCGTATACGAGCAGTACTTC; cdr3_aa: CASGFVYEQYF
d_call: TRBD2; j_call: TRBJ2-3; v_call: TRBV5-1; clone_size: -; cdr3_nt: TGCGCCAGCAGCTTAGGGAGGGAGGTAGATACGCAGTATTTT; cdr3_aa: CASSLGREVDTQYF
d_call: -; j_call: TRBJ1-2; v_call: TRBV19; clone_size: -; cdr3_nt: TGTGCCAGTACCCCGAAGGCAGCCTCTAACTATGGCTACACCTTC; cdr3_aa: CASTPKAASNYGYTF
d_call: -; j_call: TRBJ1-2; v_call: TRBV6-1; clone_size: -; cdr3_nt: TGTGCCAGCAGTCGATTGTGGCAGAATAACTATGGCTACACCTTC; cdr3_aa: CASSRLWQNNYGYTF